Shown below are 18 T cell receptor beta chains from a single sample sequenced in a study of T cell responses to AZD1222 COVID-19 vaccine. Profiled with immunoSEQ multiplex PCR; TCRdb holds only in-frame clones, not every one. The sample has about 81,000 clones; roughly 85% are singletons. This material consisted of peripheral blood, taken 28 days after the second AZD1222 dose. Source of these receptors: an adult who received the AZD1222 COVID-19 vaccine.

This chain connects TRBV29-1 to TRBJ1-3; D is unclear. CDR3 length equals 13 residues. Trimming took off 5 bases at V and 4 bases at J, with 12 bases between the two ends. In germline, CDR1 is SQVTM, CDR2 ANQGSEA. For the CDR3, the DNA is TGCAGCGTTACCGAGAGGTCCGGAAACACCATATATTTT. Translating it yields CSVTERSGNTIYF.

V and J are TRBV6-1 and TRBJ1-3; maybe TRBD1 (6 bases). The V and J ends lost 1 base and 4 bases respectively, with 11 bases between them. From germline, CDR1 is MNHNS and CDR2 SASEGT. This CDR3 region has 15 residues. The CDR3 nucleotides are TGTGCCAGCAGTGAAGACGAGGGGGGCGGAAACACCATATATTTT. Its translation is CASSEDEGGGNTIYF.

The chain uses TRBV24-1 and TRBJ2-1; TRBD1 aligns across 10 bases. This CDR3 has 12 amino acids. J gave up 15 bases and V 4 bases, and 5 bases lay outside the gene matches. The germline V gene has CDR1 KGHDR and CDR2 SFDVKD. The CDR3 spells CATSDPGQGPFF. The CDR3 coding sequence is TGTGCCACCAGTGACCCGGGACAGGGGCCGTTCTTC.

The chain uses TRBV30 and TRBJ2-7, with 10 positions matching TRBD2. Germline V gene lookup returns CDR1 GTSNPN and CDR2 SVGIG (reference sequence). The V and J ends lost 1 base and 3 bases, in that order; junction bases with no gene match: 3. CDR3 length: 14 amino acids. The CDR3 is CAWSGPSGSYEQYF. For the CDR3, the DNA is TGTGCCTGGAGTGGTCCTAGCGGGAGCTACGAGCAGTACTTC.

This chain links TRBV19 with TRBJ2-1; D possibly uses TRBD1 or TRBD2 (6 bases each). This CDR3 is 13 amino acids long. Per the germline V gene, CDR1 is LNHDA and CDR2 is SQIVND (reference sequence). V lost 2 bases and J 12 bases, leaving 14 bases between the germline ends. The CDR3 protein is CASSILRDNLQFF. The CDR3 DNA sequence: TGTGCCAGTAGTATATTGCGGGACAATCTGCAGTTCTTC. Variable domain in full (rest from reference TRBV19 and TRBJ2-1): DGGITQSPKYLFRKEGQNVTLSCEQNLNHDAMYWYRQDPGQGLRLIYYSQIVNDFQKGDIAEGYSVSREKKESFPLTVTSAQKNPTAFYLCASSILRDNLQFFGPGTRLTVL.

The chain links TRBV27 to TRBJ1-5; D remains ambiguous. Deletions cut 8 bases from V and 0 bases from J, with 14 bases between. This CDR3 is built from 15 residues. CDR1 and CDR2 from the germline V gene are MNHEY and SMNVEV (reference sequence). In nucleotides, the CDR3 is TGTGCCAGCTCCCCCTCATGGAATAGCAATCAGCCCCAGCATTTT. This translates into CASSPSWNSNQPQHF.

The chain joins TRBV30 to TRBJ1-1, with a tentative D call TRBD1 (5 bases). V lost 3 bases and J lost 3, with 14 bases in between. Germline CDR1 is GTSNPN and CDR2 is SVGIG (reference sequence). The CDR3 is 14 amino acids. The CDR3 here is CAWSRTGVDTEAFF. In DNA, the CDR3 is TGTGCCTGGAGCAGAACGGGGGTTGACACTGAAGCTTTCTTT.

This clone was counted once. The chain couples TRBV5-4 to TRBJ1-6; D is ambiguous. CDR1 and CDR2 (germline): SGHNT, YYREEE (reference sequence). Trimming left V 0 bases short and J 7 bases short, with 8 bases between. This CDR3 region has 14 residues. CDR3 region: CASSLDIKNSPLHF. DNA of the CDR3: TGTGCCAGCAGCTTGGACATTAAAAATTCACCCCTCCACTTT.

This rearrangement joins TRBV28 to TRBJ1-6; no reliable D call. V was cut by 5 bases and J by 8 bases, with 10 bases left in between. The germline V gene encodes CDR1 MDHEN and CDR2 SYDVKM. The CDR3 extends over 13 amino acids. CDR3 loop: CASSLHIDSPLHF. DNA for the CDR3: TGTGCCAGCAGTCTCCACATTGATTCACCCCTCCACTTT.

The chain is built from TRBV5-6 and TRBJ2-1; a weak D match, TRBD2 (5 bases). Germline CDR1 reads SGHDT; CDR2 reads YYEEEE. V was trimmed by 1 base and J by 3 bases, leaving 14 bases between them. This CDR3 region has 16 residues. The DNA for the CDR3 is TGTGCCAGCAGCTTGTTCACAAGCGGACTCTACAATGAGCAGTTCTTC. Its translation is CASSLFTSGLYNEQFF.

J is TRBJ2-1 and V is TRBV15; 8 bases map to TRBD1. V dropped 2 bases and J dropped 5; count of bases not matched to a gene: 14. CDR3 length equals 18 residues. The germline CDR1 and CDR2 sequences are LNHNV and YYDKDF (reference sequence). The CDR3 is CATSRIPTGAQVNNEQFF. DNA for the CDR3: TGTGCCACCAGCAGAATTCCGACAGGGGCCCAGGTTAACAATGAGCAGTTCTTC.

This clone was recorded only once. This chain joins TRBV5-1 and TRBJ1-5; tentatively, D is TRBD1 (5 bases). The germline CDR1 and CDR2 sequences are SGHRS and YFSETQ. The length of the CDR3 is 17 residues. V was clipped by 3 bases and J by 2 bases, with 18 bases between them. The CDR3: CASSSRPRDGGNQPQHF. DNA of the CDR3: TGCGCCAGCAGCTCCCGCCCCAGGGATGGGGGCAATCAGCCCCAGCATTTT.

V usage is TRBV5-1 and J usage is TRBJ1-2; no clear D gene. The germline gives CDR1 SGHRS, CDR2 YFSETQ. Trimming removed 0 bases at V and 8 bases at J, with 17 bases between. The CDR3 has 15 amino acids. In nucleotides, the CDR3 is TGCGCCAGCAGCTTGGGCGGGGTAACGGCTGAAGGCTACACCTTC. The encoded protein is CASSLGGVTAEGYTF.

Only a few counts were recorded for this clone. The chain combines TRBV5-6 with TRBJ2-7, with TRBD2 matching over 7 bases. Germline V lookup: CDR1 SGHDT, CDR2 YYEEEE. The CDR3 loop spans 11 amino acids. V gave up 3 bases and J gave up 6 bases; unmatched junction bases: 0. The CDR3 spells CASSWEGEQYF. CDR3 DNA: TGTGCCAGCAGCTGGGAGGGCGAGCAGTACTTC. The full variable domain, rest sourced from reference TRBV5-6 and TRBJ2-7, is DAGVTQSPTHLIKTRGQQVTLRCSPKSGHDTVSWYQQALGQGPQFIFQYYEEEERQRGNFPDRFSGHQFPNYSSELNVNALLLGDSALYLCASSWEGEQYFGPGTRLTVT.

This chain connects TRBV20-1 to TRBJ1-1, with D hard to call. V gave up 3 bases and J gave up 0 bases, with 8 bases separating them. This CDR3 is 13 amino acids long. Germline values: CDR1 DFQATT, CDR2 SNEGSKA (reference sequence). The DNA of the CDR3 is TGCAGTGCTAGTGGCAGCGTGAACACTGAAGCTTTCTTT. Translation: CSASGSVNTEAFF.

V usage is TRBV7-2 and J usage is TRBJ1-2; 10 bases map to TRBD1. V was pared by 7 bases and J by 7 bases, with 6 bases of the junction left unmatched. Germline values: CDR1 SGHTA, CDR2 FQGNSA. This CDR3 contains 13 residues. CDR3 sequence reads: CASNRQGAGGYTF. CDR3 sequence (DNA): TGTGCCAGCAACCGACAGGGGGCCGGTGGCTACACCTTC.

This clone was counted between two and nine times. In DNA, the CDR3 is TGTGCCACGGGGGGCGGGAGTCGCAATGAGCAGTTCTTC. Amino acids: CATGGGSRNEQFF. The chain is built from TRBV6-5 and TRBJ2-1, with D maybe TRBD2 (7 bases). V was cut by 10 bases and J by 6 bases, with 16 bases left in between. Germline V gene lookup returns CDR1 MNHEY and CDR2 SVGAGI. This CDR3 spans 13 amino acids.

This clone was seen a few times. V gene TRBV7-2 combines with J gene TRBJ2-7; 9 positions agree with TRBD2. Per the germline V gene, CDR1 is SGHTA and CDR2 is FQGNSA. V shed 1 base and J 6 bases; nucleotides not matched to a gene: 7. The CDR3 is made up of 15 amino acids. Written as DNA, the CDR3 is TGTGCCAGCAGCTTAGGGTGGACTAGCGCCAGCGAGCAGTACTTC. It is translated as CASSLGWTSASEQYF. Full variable domain (missing parts from reference TRBV7-2 and TRBJ2-7): GAGVSQSPSNKVTEKGKDVELRCDPISGHTALYWYRQSLGQGLEFLIYFQGNSAPDKSGLPSDRFSAERTGGSVSTLTIQRTQQEDSAVYLCASSLGWTSASEQYFGPGTRLTVT.